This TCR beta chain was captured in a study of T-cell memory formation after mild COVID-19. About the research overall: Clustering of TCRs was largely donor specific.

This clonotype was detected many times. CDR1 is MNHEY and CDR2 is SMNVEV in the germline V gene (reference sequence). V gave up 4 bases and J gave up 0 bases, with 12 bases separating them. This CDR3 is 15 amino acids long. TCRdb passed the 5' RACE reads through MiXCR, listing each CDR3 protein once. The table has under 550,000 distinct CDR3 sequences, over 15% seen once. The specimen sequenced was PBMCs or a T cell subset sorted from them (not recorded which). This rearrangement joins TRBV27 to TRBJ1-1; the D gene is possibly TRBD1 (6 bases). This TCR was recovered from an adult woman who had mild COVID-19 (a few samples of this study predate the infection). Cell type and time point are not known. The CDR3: CASSYNREMNTEAFF. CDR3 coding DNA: TGTGCCAGCAGTTATAACAGGGAGATGAACACTGAAGCTTTCTTT.